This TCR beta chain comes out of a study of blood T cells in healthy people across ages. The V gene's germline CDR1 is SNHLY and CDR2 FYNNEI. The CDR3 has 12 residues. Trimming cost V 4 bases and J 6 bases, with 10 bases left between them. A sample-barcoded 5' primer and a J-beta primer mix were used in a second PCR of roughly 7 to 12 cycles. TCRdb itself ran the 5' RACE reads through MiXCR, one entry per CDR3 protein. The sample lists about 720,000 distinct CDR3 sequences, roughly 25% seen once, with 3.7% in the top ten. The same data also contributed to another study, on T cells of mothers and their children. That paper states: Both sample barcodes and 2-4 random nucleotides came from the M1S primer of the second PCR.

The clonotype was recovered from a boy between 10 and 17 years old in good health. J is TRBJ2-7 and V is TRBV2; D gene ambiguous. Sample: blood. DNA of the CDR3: TGTGCCAGCAGTGGAAAAGGCGGCGAGCAGTACTTC. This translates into CASSGKGGEQYF.